This T cell receptor beta chain was obtained from a study of control samples from healthy donors and cancer patients. CDR3 length: 12 residues. Trimming left V 5 bases short and J 9 bases short, with 12 bases between. Germline CDR1 SGHAT, CDR2 FQNNGV. Clones were read by immunoSEQ multiplex PCR, and TCRdb kept only the in-frame ones, dropping some. The table records about 85,000 clones, 90% of them present only once. The J gene is TRBJ2-3, the V gene TRBV11-2; tentative D call: TRBD2 (6 bases). Sequenced sample: blood. The clonotype comes from a woman aged 18-35 years in good health. The CDR3 coding sequence is TGTGCCAGCAGCCATGGACTAACAACGCAGTATTTT. Translating gives CASSHGLTTQYF.